The 24 T cell receptor beta chains below all came from one sample that was sequenced in a study of neoadjuvant anti-PD-1 for oral cavity cancer. As for time point: after neoadjuvant nivolumab, at surgical resection. Assay: immunoSEQ multiplex PCR; the TCRdb copy retains only in-frame clones and omits some. The table includes 73,000 or so clones, roughly 81% detected once. This specimen was PBMCs, taken after nivolumab (anti-PD-1) treatment. The receptor source for this set is a person aged 40 to 85 with oral cavity squamous cell carcinoma.

The CDR3 reads CASSLAYKQPQHF. The CDR3 region has the DNA TGTGCCAGCAGTCTGGCTTACAAACAGCCCCAGCATTTT. V usage is TRBV6-1 and J usage is TRBJ1-5; no reliable D call. The ends were cut back, 5 bases at V and 7 bases at J, with 12 bases in the middle. CDR3 size: 13 residues. The V gene's germline CDR1 is MNHNS and CDR2 SASEGT.

This rearrangement joins TRBV21-1 to TRBJ1-2. TRBV21-1 is a pseudogene segment. The CDR3 has 10 residues. The CDR3 region has the DNA TGTGCCAGCACCCGCTATGGCTACACCTTC. This codes for CASTRYGYTF.

This rearrangement joins TRBV6-6 to TRBJ1-3, with D possibly being TRBD1 (6 bases). Trimming shortened V by 5 bases and J by 4 bases, and 12 bases separated the two germline ends. In germline, CDR1 is MNHNY, CDR2 SVGAGI (reference sequence). There are 14 residues in the CDR3. The CDR3 bases are TGTGCCAGCAGTGCTCAGGGGTCCGGAAACACCATATATTTT. Its translation: CASSAQGSGNTIYF.

The V and J genes are TRBV7-9 and TRBJ2-7; no clear D. The germline V and J ends were trimmed by 4 bases and 2 bases, with 9 bases remaining between them. Germline V gene sequence: CDR1 SEHNR, CDR2 FQNEAQ (reference sequence). This CDR3 contains 13 residues. The CDR3 nucleotides are TGTGCCAGCAGCTCGCAAACGACCTACGAGCAGTACTTC. Its translation is CASSSQTTYEQYF.

The chain couples TRBV7-8 to TRBJ2-7; 14 bases fit TRBD2. There are 17 residues in the CDR3. V was pared by 5 bases and J by 5 bases, with 11 bases of the junction left unmatched. Germline CDR1 and CDR2: SGHVS and FQNEAQ. CDR3 loop: CASSLRLAGGPGNEQYF. DNA of the CDR3: TGTGCCAGCAGCCTTCGACTAGCGGGAGGGCCGGGAAACGAGCAGTACTTC.

The genes are TRBV5-4 and TRBJ1-2; D not resolved. The V gene's germline CDR1 is SGHNT and CDR2 YYREEE (reference sequence). This CDR3 is built from 15 residues. V dropped 0 bases and J dropped 5 bases, with 14 bases sitting between them. The CDR3: CASSLEVGNVYGYTF. The CDR3 nucleotides read TGTGCCAGCAGCTTGGAGGTAGGAAACGTGTATGGCTACACCTTC.

The chain employs TRBV19 and TRBJ2-1, with D perhaps TRBD2 (5 bases). Germline V lookup: CDR1 LNHDA, CDR2 SQIVND (reference sequence). V was trimmed by 7 bases and J by 8 bases, leaving 15 bases between them. The CDR3 extends over 13 amino acids. This chain's CDR3 is CASTPTRMDEQFF. In DNA, the CDR3 is TGTGCCAGTACCCCAACTAGAATGGATGAGCAGTTCTTC.

V usage is TRBV9 and J usage is TRBJ2-3; TRBD2 matches 13 bases. In germline, CDR1 is SGDLS, CDR2 YYNGEE. The CDR3 is made up of 15 amino acids. V lost 0 bases, J lost 9 bases, and 4 bases stayed unmatched. The CDR3 spells CASSVGTSGSETQYF. The CDR3 DNA follows: TGTGCCAGCAGCGTAGGGACTAGCGGGAGCGAAACGCAGTATTTT.

The chain joins TRBV10-3 to TRBJ2-7; 9 bases are shared with TRBD1. The CDR3 runs to 15 residues. Germline assignment: CDR1 ENHRY and CDR2 SYGVKD. Germline trimming cut 6 bases from V and 6 bases from J; bases unmatched to any gene: 12. The CDR3 region has the DNA TGTGCCATCAGCCAAACAGGGGGCGCTCGGATCGAGCAGTACTTC. It translates to CAISQTGGARIEQYF.

This clone has only a few counts. V usage is TRBV5-3 and J usage is TRBJ2-1; the D gene could be TRBD1 or TRBD2 (6 bases each). TRBV5-3 is designated an ORF whose function remains uncertain. Trimming stripped 4 bases from V and 4 bases from J, with 18 bases between. The CDR3 runs 16 residues. This CDR3 is CARSLGGGSPYNEQFF. CDR3 coding DNA: TGTGCCAGAAGCCTAGGAGGGGGGTCCCCATACAATGAGCAGTTCTTC.

The chain carries TRBV7-8 and TRBJ2-7; a weak D match, TRBD1 (5 bases). This CDR3 contains 14 residues. Trimming cost V 6 bases and J 2 bases, with 14 bases left between them. Per the germline V gene, CDR1 is SGHVS and CDR2 is FQNEAQ. DNA of the CDR3: TGTGCCAGCAGTTTTGACAGTTTAACCTACGAGCAGTACTTC. As protein: CASSFDSLTYEQYF.

The chain carries TRBV18 and TRBJ2-5, with unresolved D. This CDR3 is built from 13 residues. Germline CDR1 KGHSH, CDR2 LQKENI. V lost 6 bases to trimming and J lost 1 base, with 9 bases between them. This chain's CDR3 is CASSLGAQETQYF. The CDR3 DNA sequence: TGTGCCAGCTCTCTCGGTGCCCAAGAGACCCAGTACTTC.

V usage is TRBV5-6 and J usage is TRBJ1-3; weak D call: TRBD1 (6 bases). Germline-derived CDR1 and CDR2 are SGHDT and YYEEEE. The CDR3 length is 17 residues. Between the trimmed V and J ends, which lost 1 base and 2 bases, there was a span of 16 bases. The CDR3 DNA reads as TGTGCCAGCAGCTTGAGCTGGGGGCAGGGGACTGGAAACACCATATATTTT. It translates to CASSLSWGQGTGNTIYF.

There are a few counts of this clone. The chain joins TRBV19 to TRBJ2-4; 8 nucleotides match TRBD2. This CDR3 spans 15 amino acids. V lost 1 base, J lost 5 bases, and 4 bases stayed unmatched. Per germline, CDR1 LNHDA and CDR2 SQIVND (reference sequence). The CDR3 sequence is CASSIAGGPQNIQYF. The CDR3 bases are TGTGCCAGTAGTATAGCGGGAGGGCCCCAAAACATTCAGTACTTC. Full variable domain (remainder filled in from reference TRBV19 and TRBJ2-4): DGGITQSPKYLFRKEGQNVTLSCEQNLNHDAMYWYRQDPGQGLRLIYYSQIVNDFQKGDIAEGYSVSREKKESFPLTVTSAQKNPTAFYLCASSIAGGPQNIQYFGAGTRLSVL.

CDR3: CASSEEGGLETQYF. The CDR3 region has the DNA TGTGCCAGCAGTGAAGAGGGAGGGTTAGAGACCCAGTACTTC. The chain links TRBV6-1 to TRBJ2-5; TRBD2 matches at 7 bases. Germline assignment: CDR1 MNHNS and CDR2 SASEGT. V was clipped by 1 base and J by 4 bases; unmatched bases: 3. The CDR3 covers 14 residues.

CDR3 region: CASSPPTAGSYEQYF. The CDR3 DNA sequence: TGTGCCAGCAGCCCCCCAACGGCCGGCTCCTACGAGCAGTACTTC. The chain has TRBV6-5 and TRBJ2-7; D is uncertain. Germline CDR1 and CDR2: MNHEY and SVGAGI. Trimming cost V 6 bases and J 0 bases, with 15 bases left between them. This CDR3 has 15 residues.

This clone was counted once. The V and J genes are TRBV6-1 and TRBJ2-5; 9 bases align to TRBD2. The CDR3 runs to 13 residues. Per the germline V gene, CDR1 is MNHNS and CDR2 is SASEGT. Trimming at V came to 6 bases and at J to 4 bases, leaving 3 bases not matched to a gene. CDR3 protein: CASSFSGRETQYF. The CDR3 DNA reads as TGTGCCAGCAGCTTTAGCGGGAGAGAGACCCAGTACTTC.

As regards this clone: Distinct nucleotide sequences in the sample also encode this CDR3. The CDR3 DNA is TGTGCCAGCCGGGACAACCAAGAGACCCAGTACTTC. The encoded protein is CASRDNQETQYF. The rearrangement uses TRBV2 and TRBJ2-5; possibly TRBD1 for D (6 bases). This CDR3 is 12 amino acids long. CDR1 and CDR2 (germline): SNHLY, FYNNEI. V was trimmed by 8 bases and J by 0 bases, leaving 7 bases between them.

V usage is TRBV29-1 and J usage is TRBJ2-3; 14 bases agree with TRBD2. The J segment lost 3 bases and the V segment lost 5 bases, leaving 7 bases of the junction unmatched. This CDR3 contains 16 residues. Germline loops: CDR1 SQVTM, CDR2 ANQGSEA. CDR3 DNA sequence: TGCAGCGTTCTCGGGACTAGCGGGAGAGGAACAGATACGCAGTATTTT. Translated, it gives CSVLGTSGRGTDTQYF.

In this sample, this clone turned up once. The rearrangement links TRBV19 to TRBJ1-1, with D possibly TRBD1 on 5 matching bases. The CDR3 is made up of 15 amino acids. CDR1 and CDR2 from the germline V gene are LNHDA and SQIVND (reference sequence). Trimming left V 7 bases short and J 5 bases short, with 20 bases between. The CDR3 here is CASTPRGGEKTEAFF. Written as DNA, the CDR3 is TGTGCCAGTACCCCCCGGGGCGGGGAAAAAACTGAAGCTTTCTTT.

The chain combines TRBV5-1 with TRBJ1-2, with D hard to call. Trimming took 5 bases from V and 6 from J, leaving 14 bases between them. The CDR3 contains 13 residues. The germline V gene encodes CDR1 SGHRS and CDR2 YFSETQ. The CDR3 loop reads CASRSQEGNGYTF. CDR3 DNA sequence: TGCGCCAGCAGGTCCCAGGAGGGTAATGGCTACACCTTC.

The rearrangement links TRBV6-5 to TRBJ1-1; D is perhaps TRBD1 (6 bases). This CDR3 region has 13 residues. V shed 8 bases and J shed 3 bases, with 13 bases lying between them. The V gene's germline CDR1 is MNHEY and CDR2 SVGAGI. DNA for the CDR3: TGTGCCAGCGGCCGGGGGGCTGACACTGAAGCTTTCTTT. It specifies CASGRGADTEAFF.

This clone was seen a few times. The V gene is TRBV27, the J gene TRBJ2-1, with TRBD2 matching over 10 bases. The CDR3 spans 14 residues. V was clipped by 5 bases and J by 10 bases; unmatched bases: 8. CDR1 is MNHEY and CDR2 is SMNVEV in the germline V gene (reference sequence). CDR3 nucleotides: TGTGCCAGCAGTATAACTCCGGGACTAGCGGAGCAGTTCTTC. Translating it yields CASSITPGLAEQFF.

The chain couples TRBV6-5 to TRBJ2-1; D not resolved. The V gene lost 2 bases and the J gene lost 1 base, with 12 bases spanning the gap. Germline assignment: CDR1 MNHEY and CDR2 SVGAGI. This CDR3 contains 16 residues. CDR3 bases: TGTGCCAGCAGTTACGTGCGGCCCTCATCCTACAATGAGCAGTTCTTC. This translates into CASSYVRPSSYNEQFF.